Below, 13 T cell receptor beta chains from the same sample are listed, as sequenced in a study of T cell responses to AZD1222 COVID-19 vaccine. Sequencing was performed with immunoSEQ multiplex PCR; in TCRdb, only in-frame clones are kept and a portion is missing. The table records about 82,000 clones, about nine tenths of them present only once. Source: peripheral blood, taken 28 days after the second AZD1222 dose. Source of these receptors: an adult who received the AZD1222 COVID-19 vaccine.

CDR3 DNA: TGTGCCAGCAGCAGACCGGGGAGCCAAAGGAGTGAAAAACTGTTTTTT. It translates to CASSRPGSQRSEKLFF. The chain combines TRBV3-1 (or the pseudogene TRBV3-2) with TRBJ1-4; D ambiguous. CDR3 length equals 16 residues. Germline V gene data show CDR1 as LGHDT and CDR2 as YNNKEL (reference sequence). The ends were cut back, 5 bases at V and 7 bases at J, with 20 bases in the middle.

CDR3 amino acids: CASSLVIGGQETQYF. CDR3 in DNA: TGTGCCAGCAGCTTAGTAATTGGGGGCCAAGAGACCCAGTACTTC. V usage is TRBV7-9 and J usage is TRBJ2-5, with D perhaps TRBD1 or TRBD2 (5 bases each). Germline-derived CDR1 and CDR2 are SEHNR and FQNEAQ (reference sequence). There are 15 residues in the CDR3. Trimming pared 1 base from V and 1 base from J, leaving 10 bases between.

CDR3 coding DNA: TGTGCCACCAGTGATGAGACCGGACAGCCCCAGCATTTT. Amino acid sequence: CATSDETGQPQHF. The rearrangement uses TRBV24-1 and TRBJ1-5; no reliable D call. The germline V gene has CDR1 KGHDR and CDR2 SFDVKD. Trimming removed 3 bases at V and 7 bases at J, with 9 bases between. The CDR3 is 13 amino acids.

The chain uses TRBV6-5 and TRBJ1-1; no clear D. The CDR3 contains 15 residues. V was clipped by 5 bases and J by 0 bases, with 13 bases between them. Germline V gene lookup returns CDR1 MNHEY and CDR2 SVGAGI. The CDR3: CASSQMLGMNTEAFF. CDR3 coding DNA: TGTGCCAGCAGTCAAATGCTGGGGATGAACACTGAAGCTTTCTTT.

This chain uses TRBV25-1 with TRBJ2-7; D is unresolved. CDR1 and CDR2 (germline): MGHDK, SYGVNS. Between the trimmed V and J ends, which lost 0 bases and 0 bases, there was a span of 6 bases. The CDR3 spans 14 residues. The CDR3 DNA sequence: TGTGCCAGCAGTGAATATGGCCACTCCTACGAGCAGTACTTC. As protein: CASSEYGHSYEQYF.

The V and J genes are TRBV4-1 and TRBJ1-5; D call uncertain. There are 13 residues in the CDR3. Germline-derived CDR1 and CDR2 are MGHRA and YSYEKL. V was pared by 0 bases and J by 6 bases, with 6 bases between. The CDR3 sequence: CASSQELGQPQHF. DNA for the CDR3: TGCGCCAGCAGCCAAGAATTAGGTCAGCCCCAGCATTTT.

This clone was seen a single time. The chain has TRBV7-2 and TRBJ2-7, with 15 bases that match TRBD2. This CDR3 is built from 18 residues. Germline V gives CDR1 SGHTA, CDR2 FQGNSA. V dropped 1 base and J dropped 2; count of bases not matched to a gene: 6. In nucleotides, the CDR3 is TGTGCCAGCAGCTTAGTCCCCGGACTAGCGGGGGGGCCCTACGAGCAGTACTTC. It encodes CASSLVPGLAGGPYEQYF.

This clone was seen a few times. This sequence joins TRBV6-5 and TRBJ1-4; 9 bases agree with TRBD1. With V trimmed by 6 bases and J by 8 bases, 7 bases remained unmatched. This CDR3 has 14 amino acids. Germline-derived CDR1 and CDR2 are MNHEY and SVGAGI. CDR3 bases: TGTGCCAGCAGCCTCGGGACAGGGCACGAAAAACTGTTTTTT. This sequence encodes CASSLGTGHEKLFF.

In regard to this clone: Relative to the germline gene, one junction end is altered; a read error may explain this. The chain employs TRBV7-7 and TRBJ2-6, with D unresolved. Per the germline V gene, CDR1 is SSHAT and CDR2 is FNYEAQ (reference sequence). The CDR3 runs 16 residues. In DNA, the CDR3 is TGTGCTAGCAGCTTAGGTCCTCCCTCTGGGGCCAACGTCCTGACTTTC. Its translation: CASSLGPPSGANVLTF.

This clone occurred once. The chain is built from TRBV5-1 and TRBJ1-2, with TRBD1 matching over 8 bases. Germline CDR1 and CDR2: SGHRS and YFSETQ. The CDR3 length is 16 residues. J was trimmed by 3 bases and V by 7 bases; bases with no gene match: 14. This CDR3 reads CASSAGQVHFDYGYTF. The DNA for the CDR3 is TGCGCCAGCTCGGCGGGACAGGTCCATTTTGACTATGGCTACACCTTC.

CDR3 in DNA: TGTGCCAGCAGTTTATGGTCATCCTCTAATAATTCACCCCTCCACTTT. It translates to CASSLWSSSNNSPLHF. The chain carries TRBV28 and TRBJ1-6; no reliable D call. This CDR3 has 16 amino acids. Looked up from germline, CDR1 is MDHEN and CDR2 is SYDVKM. With 0 bases removed from V and 5 bases from J, the gap between germline ends came to 11 bases.

The table lists this clone with a count of one. The V gene is TRBV18, the J gene TRBJ2-7, with 9 nucleotides matching TRBD1. Germline CDR1 is KGHSH and CDR2 is LQKENI. The CDR3 totals 13 residues. J gave up 7 bases and V 2 bases, and 3 bases lay outside the gene matches. CDR3 protein: CASSPEGTGEQYF. CDR3 bases: TGTGCCAGCTCACCAGAGGGGACAGGGGAGCAGTACTTC. Based on the CDR3 plus reference TRBV18 and TRBJ2-7, the full variable domain is NAGVMQNPRHLVRRRGQEARLRCSPMKGHSHVYWYRQLPEEGLKFMVYLQKENIIDESGMPKERFSAEFPKEGPSILRIQQVVRGDSAAYFCASSPEGTGEQYFGPGTRLTVT.

The V call is TRBV20-1, the J call TRBJ2-7; D is unresolved. Trimming removed 6 bases from V and 7 bases from J, with 13 bases in between. Germline V gene lookup returns CDR1 DFQATT and CDR2 SNEGSKA (reference sequence). The CDR3 length is 11 residues. Written as DNA, the CDR3 is TGCAGTGCAAGCCTCTTGGGTGAGCAGTACTTC. Translated: CSASLLGEQYF.